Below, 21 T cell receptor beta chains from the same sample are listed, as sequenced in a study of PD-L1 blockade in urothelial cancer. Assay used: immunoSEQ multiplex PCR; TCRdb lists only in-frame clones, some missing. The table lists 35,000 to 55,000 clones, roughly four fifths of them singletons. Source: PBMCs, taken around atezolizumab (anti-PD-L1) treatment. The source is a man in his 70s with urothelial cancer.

This chain's CDR3 is CASSLPEGGTDTQYF. The CDR3 nucleotides read TGTGCCAGCAGTTTACCGGAGGGAGGCACAGATACGCAGTATTTT. The rearrangement links TRBV28 to TRBJ2-3; D might be TRBD2 (6 bases). From germline, CDR1 is MDHEN and CDR2 SYDVKM. V shed 2 bases and J shed 1 base, with 10 bases lying between them. The CDR3 contains 15 residues.

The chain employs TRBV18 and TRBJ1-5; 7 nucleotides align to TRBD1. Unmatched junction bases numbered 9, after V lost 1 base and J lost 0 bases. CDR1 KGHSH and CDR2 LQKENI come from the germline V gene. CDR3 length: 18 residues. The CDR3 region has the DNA TGTGCCAGCTCACCACGTTTAGCGGGACAGTATAGCAATCAGCCCCAGCATTTT. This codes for CASSPRLAGQYSNQPQHF.

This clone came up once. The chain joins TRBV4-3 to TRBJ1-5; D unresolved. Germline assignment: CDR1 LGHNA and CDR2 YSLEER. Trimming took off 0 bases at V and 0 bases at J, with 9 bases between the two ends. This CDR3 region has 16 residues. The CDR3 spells CASSQDRVYSNQPQHF. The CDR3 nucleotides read TGCGCCAGCAGCCAAGATCGAGTTTATAGCAATCAGCCCCAGCATTTT.

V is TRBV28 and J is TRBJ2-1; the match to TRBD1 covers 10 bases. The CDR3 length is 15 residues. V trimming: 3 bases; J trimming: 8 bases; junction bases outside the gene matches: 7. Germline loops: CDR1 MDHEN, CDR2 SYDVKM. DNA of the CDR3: TGTGCCAGCAGTTTTTTAGGACAGGGGGTATATGAGCAGTTCTTC. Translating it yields CASSFLGQGVYEQFF.

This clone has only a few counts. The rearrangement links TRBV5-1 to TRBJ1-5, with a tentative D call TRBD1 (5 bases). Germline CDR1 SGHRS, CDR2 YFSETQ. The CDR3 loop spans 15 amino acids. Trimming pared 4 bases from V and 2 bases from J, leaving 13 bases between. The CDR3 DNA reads TGCGCCAGCAGCATGCAGGGTGGAGGCAATCAGCCCCAGCATTTT. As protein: CASSMQGGGNQPQHF.

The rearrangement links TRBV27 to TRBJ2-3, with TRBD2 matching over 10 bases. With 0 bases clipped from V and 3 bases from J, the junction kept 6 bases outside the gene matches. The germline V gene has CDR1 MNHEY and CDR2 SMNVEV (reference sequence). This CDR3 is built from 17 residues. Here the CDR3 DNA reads TGTGCCAGCAGTTTATCGAGGCTAGCGGGAGTTACAGATACGCAGTATTTT. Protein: CASSLSRLAGVTDTQYF.

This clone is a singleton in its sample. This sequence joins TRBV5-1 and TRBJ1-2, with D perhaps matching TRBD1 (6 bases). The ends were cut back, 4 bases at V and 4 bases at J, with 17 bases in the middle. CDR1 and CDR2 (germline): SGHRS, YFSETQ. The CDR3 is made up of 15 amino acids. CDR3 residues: CASSIDRQTSYGYTF. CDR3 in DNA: TGCGCCAGCAGCATAGACAGGCAAACGTCCTATGGCTACACCTTC.

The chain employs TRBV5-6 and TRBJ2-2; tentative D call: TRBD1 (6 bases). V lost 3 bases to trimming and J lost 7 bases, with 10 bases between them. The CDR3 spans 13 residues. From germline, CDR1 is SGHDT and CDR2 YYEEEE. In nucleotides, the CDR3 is TGTGCCAGCAGCTACGCAGGGGACGGGGAGCTGTTTTTT. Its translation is CASSYAGDGELFF.

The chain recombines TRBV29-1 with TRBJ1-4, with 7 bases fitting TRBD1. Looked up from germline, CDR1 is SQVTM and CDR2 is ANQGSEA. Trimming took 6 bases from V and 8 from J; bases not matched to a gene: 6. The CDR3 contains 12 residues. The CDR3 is CSVQTGWEKLFF. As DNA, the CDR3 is TGCAGCGTCCAGACAGGGTGGGAAAAACTGTTTTTT. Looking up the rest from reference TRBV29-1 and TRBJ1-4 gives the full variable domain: SAVISQKPSRDICQRGTSLTIQCQVDSQVTMMFWYRQQPGQSLTLIATANQGSEATYESGFVIDKFPISRPNLTFSTLTVSNMSPEDSSIYLCSVQTGWEKLFFGSGTQLSVL.

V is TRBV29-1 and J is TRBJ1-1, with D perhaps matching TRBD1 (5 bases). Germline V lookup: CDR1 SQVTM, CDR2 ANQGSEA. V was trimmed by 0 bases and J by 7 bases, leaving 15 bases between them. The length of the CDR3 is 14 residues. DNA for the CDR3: TGCAGCGTTGAAGATACAACAGGCTCTCTTGAAGCTTTCTTT. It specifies CSVEDTTGSLEAFF.

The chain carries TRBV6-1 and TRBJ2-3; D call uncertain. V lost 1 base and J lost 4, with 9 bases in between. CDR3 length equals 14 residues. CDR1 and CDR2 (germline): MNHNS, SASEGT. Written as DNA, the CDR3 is TGTGCCAGCAGTGAAGAACACCCCCCAGATACGCAGTATTTT. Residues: CASSEEHPPDTQYF.

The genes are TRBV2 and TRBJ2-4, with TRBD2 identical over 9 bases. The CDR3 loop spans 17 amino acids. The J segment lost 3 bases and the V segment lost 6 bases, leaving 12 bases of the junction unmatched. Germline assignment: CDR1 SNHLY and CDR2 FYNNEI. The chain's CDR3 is CASSRGSSGALKNIQYF. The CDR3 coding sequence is TGTGCCAGCAGCAGAGGGTCTAGCGGGGCCCTCAAAAACATTCAGTACTTC.

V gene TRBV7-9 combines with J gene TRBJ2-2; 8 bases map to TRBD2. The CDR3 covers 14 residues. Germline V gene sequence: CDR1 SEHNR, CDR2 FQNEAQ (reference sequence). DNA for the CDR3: TGTGTCAGTAACAGCGGGAGAGCTACCGGGGAGCTGTTTTTT. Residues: CVSNSGRATGELFF. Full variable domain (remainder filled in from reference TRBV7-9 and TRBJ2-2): DTGVSQNPRHKITKRGQNVTFRCDPISEHNRLYWYRQTLGQGPEFLTYFQNEAQLEKSRLLSDRFSAERPKGSFSTLEIQRTEQGDSAMYLCVSNSGRATGELFFGEGSRLTVL.

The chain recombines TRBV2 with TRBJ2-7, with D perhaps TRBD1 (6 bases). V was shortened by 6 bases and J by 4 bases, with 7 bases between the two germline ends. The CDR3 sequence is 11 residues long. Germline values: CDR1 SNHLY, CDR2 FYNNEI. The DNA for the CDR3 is TGTGCCAGCAGGAGGGGGTACGAGCAGTACTTC. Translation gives CASRRGYEQYF.

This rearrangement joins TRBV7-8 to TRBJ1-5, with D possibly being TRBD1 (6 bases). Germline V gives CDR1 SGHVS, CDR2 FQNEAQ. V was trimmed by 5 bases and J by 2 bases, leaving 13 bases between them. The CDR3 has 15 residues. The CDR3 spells CASSATGSGNQPQHF. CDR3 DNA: TGTGCCAGCAGCGCCACAGGGTCTGGCAATCAGCCCCAGCATTTT.

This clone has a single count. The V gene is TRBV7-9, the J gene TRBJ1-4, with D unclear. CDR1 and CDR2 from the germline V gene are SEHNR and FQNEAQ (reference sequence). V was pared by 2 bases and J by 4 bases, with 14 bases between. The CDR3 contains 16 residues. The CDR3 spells CASSLLGGPGNEKLFF. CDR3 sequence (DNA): TGTGCCAGCAGCTTATTGGGCGGGCCGGGTAATGAAAAACTGTTTTTT. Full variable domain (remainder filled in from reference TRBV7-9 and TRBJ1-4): DTGVSQNPRHKITKRGQNVTFRCDPISEHNRLYWYRQTLGQGPEFLTYFQNEAQLEKSRLLSDRFSAERPKGSFSTLEIQRTEQGDSAMYLCASSLLGGPGNEKLFFGSGTQLSVL.

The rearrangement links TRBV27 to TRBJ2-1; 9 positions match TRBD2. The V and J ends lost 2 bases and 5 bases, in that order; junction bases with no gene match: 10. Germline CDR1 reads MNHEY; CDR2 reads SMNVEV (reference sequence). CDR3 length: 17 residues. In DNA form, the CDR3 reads TGTGCCAGCAGTTTAAGGGGTAGGGGACTAGCCGACAATGAGCAGTTCTTC. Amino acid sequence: CASSLRGRGLADNEQFF.

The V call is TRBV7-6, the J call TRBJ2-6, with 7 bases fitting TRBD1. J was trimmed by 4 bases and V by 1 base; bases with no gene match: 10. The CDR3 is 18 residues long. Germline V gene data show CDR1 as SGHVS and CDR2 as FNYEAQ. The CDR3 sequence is CASSLGPYRGAGANVLTF. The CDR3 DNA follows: TGTGCCAGCAGCTTAGGTCCATACAGGGGAGCGGGGGCCAACGTCCTGACTTTC.

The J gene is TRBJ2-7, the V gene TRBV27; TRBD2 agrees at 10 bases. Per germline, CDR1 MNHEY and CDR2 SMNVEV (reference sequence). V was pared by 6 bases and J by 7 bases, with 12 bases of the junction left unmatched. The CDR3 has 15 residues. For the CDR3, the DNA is TGTGCCAGCAGCCCGAGGCTAGCGGGAGCAGGGGAGCAGTACTTC. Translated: CASSPRLAGAGEQYF.

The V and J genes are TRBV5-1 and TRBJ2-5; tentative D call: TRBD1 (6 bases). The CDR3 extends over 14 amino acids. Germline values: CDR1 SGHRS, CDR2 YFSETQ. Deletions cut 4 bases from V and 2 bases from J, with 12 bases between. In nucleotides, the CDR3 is TGCGCCAGCAGCCCCCGGGACACACAAGAGACCCAGTACTTC. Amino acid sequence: CASSPRDTQETQYF.

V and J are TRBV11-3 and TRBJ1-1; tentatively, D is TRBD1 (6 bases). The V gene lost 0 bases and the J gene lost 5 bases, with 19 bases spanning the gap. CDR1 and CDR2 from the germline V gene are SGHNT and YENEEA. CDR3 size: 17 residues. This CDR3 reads CASSLDDGGPRDTEAFF. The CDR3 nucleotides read TGTGCCAGCAGCTTAGATGATGGGGGCCCGAGGGATACTGAAGCTTTCTTT. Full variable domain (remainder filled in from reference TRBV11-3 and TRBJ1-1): EAGVVQSPRYKIIEKKQPVAFWCNPISGHNTLYWYLQNLGQGPELLIRYENEEAVDDSQLPKDRFSAERLKGVDSTLKIQPAELGDSAVYLCASSLDDGGPRDTEAFFGQGTRLTVV.